The clone carrying this T cell receptor beta chain was seen at least ten times. CDR1 and CDR2 from the germline V gene are MNHEY and SVGAGI. This CDR3 contains 13 residues. Trimming took 0 bases from V and 7 from J, leaving 7 bases between them. In TCRdb, the RACE reads were re-called with MiXCR into one record per CDR3 protein. This table has about 340,000 distinct CDR3 sequences, 6% to 8.5% appearing once. This sample is part of a study of human T cells and chemical hapten exposure. Time point here: patch test 1, 2 weeks after DPC sensitization. Treatment meaning: therapeutic diphenylcyclopropenone sensitization with weekly scalp DPC.

The sample in question was whole blood, obtained in connection with sensitization to the hapten diphenylcyclopropenone (DPC). J is TRBJ1-5 and V is TRBV6-5; D ambiguous. This TCR was sampled from a woman aged 18-30 years with alopecia areata. Some clones in this sample may be carry-over from other donors' samples. The CDR3 nucleotides read TGTGCCAGCAGTTACTCGCGGTCACAGCCCCAGCATTTT. Its protein product is CASSYSRSQPQHF.